This T cell receptor (beta chain) came from a study (TCRdb year 2016). On this clonotype itself: What antigen it recognizes has not been identified. Base qualities are missing; no much larger clone stands one base away.

The CDR3 contains 14 residues, cysteine and phenylalanine counted. Only the CDR3 DNA stays, 42 bases, in frame from base 1. V is clipped by 7 bases and J by 6 bases, and the sequence between their germline boundaries is 15 bases long. Library preparation used RT-PCR. TCRdb names Illumina MiSeq as the instrument used. The public reads were quality trimmed at Q25 with fastp and then assembled into clones with MiXCR by TCRdb, keeping productive beta chains. Duplicate CDR3 protein sequences are folded into a single record with the most common DNA and genes. This sample is represented by about 680,000 distinct CDR3 sequences; 11% to 15% of them were singletons. Roughly 3.6% of the sample lies in the top ten.

This receptor was taken from a female donor in good health, serving as a healthy control. The chain is assembled from TRBV12-3 or TRBV12-4 and TRBJ1-4, with no D gene named confidently. The specimen sequenced was memory CD4+ T cells from blood. The CDR3 sequence is CASTATNSDEKLFF. The DNA sequence is given as TGTGCCAGCACTGCGACAAATAGTGATGAAAAACTGTTTTTT.